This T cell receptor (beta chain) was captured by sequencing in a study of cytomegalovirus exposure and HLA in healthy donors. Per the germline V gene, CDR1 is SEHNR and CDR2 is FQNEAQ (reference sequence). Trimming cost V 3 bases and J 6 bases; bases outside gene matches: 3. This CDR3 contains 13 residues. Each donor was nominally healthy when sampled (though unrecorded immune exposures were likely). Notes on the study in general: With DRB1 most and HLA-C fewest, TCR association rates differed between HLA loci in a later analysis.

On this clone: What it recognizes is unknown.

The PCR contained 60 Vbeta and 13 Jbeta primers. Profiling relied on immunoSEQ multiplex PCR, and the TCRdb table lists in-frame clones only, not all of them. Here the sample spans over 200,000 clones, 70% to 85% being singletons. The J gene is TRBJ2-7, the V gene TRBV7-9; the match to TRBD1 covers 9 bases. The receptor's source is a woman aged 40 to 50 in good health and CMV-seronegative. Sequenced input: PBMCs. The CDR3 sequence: CASSFRTGAEQYF. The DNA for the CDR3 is TGTGCCAGCAGCTTCCGGACAGGGGCCGAGCAGTACTTC. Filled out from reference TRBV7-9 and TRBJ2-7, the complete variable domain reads DTGVSQNPRHKITKRGQNVTFRCDPISEHNRLYWYRQTLGQGPEFLTYFQNEAQLEKSRLLSDRFSAERPKGSFSTLEIQRTEQGDSAMYLCASSFRTGAEQYFGPGTRLTVT.